This T cell receptor beta chain comes out of a study of shared clonotypes between healthy human individuals. Study information: Aged 18 to 49, the donors were a couple of women and three men. Study results and limitations: Only blood samples were collected, and tissue repertoires likely differ.

As regards this clone: What it binds is unknown.

Sequenced by immunoSEQ multiplex PCR; TCRdb stores in-frame clones only, minus some. Of approximately 590,000 clones listed, just under 97% are singletons. The naive CD8 subset, CD45RO-negative cells positively selected for CCR7, excluded terminally differentiated effector memory CD45RA+ cells. Healthy HIV-negative adults with no recent acute infections or vaccinations were recruited as donors. The source material was naive CD8+ T cells sorted from blood. The sequence derives from a woman in her twenties or thirties in good health.

The CDR3 DNA reads as TGTGCCAGCAGCTTAGAGCGGGAGGGCTTGGAAAACATTCAGTACTTC. It yields the protein CASSLEREGLENIQYF. The chain joins TRBV7-2 to TRBJ2-4; 10 bases are a match to TRBD2. Germline V gene lookup returns CDR1 SGHTA and CDR2 FQGNSA. The CDR3 contains 16 residues. J was trimmed by 5 bases and V by 1 base; bases with no gene match: 5. Complete variable domain (other parts from reference TRBV7-2 and TRBJ2-4): GAGVSQSPSNKVTEKGKDVELRCDPISGHTALYWYRQSLGQGLEFLIYFQGNSAPDKSGLPSDRFSAERTGGSVSTLTIQRTQQEDSAVYLCASSLEREGLENIQYFGAGTRLSVL.